A single count supports the clone carrying this TCR beta chain. With 1 base clipped from V and 2 bases from J, the junction kept 8 bases outside the gene matches. Germline V gene sequence: CDR1 SQVTM, CDR2 ANQGSEA. CDR3 size: 15 residues. The sample comes from a study of sequential checkpoint blockade in melanoma. Assay: immunoSEQ multiplex PCR; the TCRdb copy retains only in-frame clones and omits some. The data hold tens of thousands of clones, with approximately 78% observed a single time. Treatment: randomized to nivolumab then ipilimumab (arm A) or the reverse (arm B). None of the patients previously received DNA-damaging chemotherapy. From thawed PBMCs, live CD3+CD8+ cells negative for CD19 and CD56 were sorted.

The input for sequencing was CD8+ T cells sorted from blood (inferred from file names), taken from a patient given nivolumab and ipilimumab in sequence. The chain uses TRBV29-1 and TRBJ2-7; TRBD1 matches at 7 bases. The sequence derives from a human donor with melanoma. CDR3 sequence reads: CSVEVQGRPTYEQYF. The CDR3 region has the DNA TGCAGCGTTGAAGTACAGGGGCGCCCTACCTACGAGCAGTACTTC.